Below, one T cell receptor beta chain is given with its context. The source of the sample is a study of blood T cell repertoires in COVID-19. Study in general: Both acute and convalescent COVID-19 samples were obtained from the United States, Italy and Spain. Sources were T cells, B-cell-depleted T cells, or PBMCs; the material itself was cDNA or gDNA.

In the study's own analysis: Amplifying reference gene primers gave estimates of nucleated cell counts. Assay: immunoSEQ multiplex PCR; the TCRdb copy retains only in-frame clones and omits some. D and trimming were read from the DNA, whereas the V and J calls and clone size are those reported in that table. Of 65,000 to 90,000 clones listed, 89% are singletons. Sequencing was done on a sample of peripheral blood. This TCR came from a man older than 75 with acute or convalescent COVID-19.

The CDR3 coding sequence is TGCGCCAGCAGCTTCGAGGGGGCGTCCTACAATGAGCAGTTCTTC. Encoded protein: CASSFEGASYNEQFF. The V gene is TRBV5-1, the J gene TRBJ2-1, with TRBD1 identical over 7 bases. Germline-derived CDR1 and CDR2 are SGHRS and YFSETQ. With V trimmed by 2 bases and J by 1 base, 3 bases remained unmatched. The CDR3 runs 15 residues.